The 18 T cell receptor beta chains in this list originate from one sample, sequenced in a study of CD8 T cells in ankylosing spondylitis. In TCRdb, the 5' RACE reads were re-called with MiXCR into one record per CDR3 protein. Altogether roughly 260,000 distinct CDR3 sequences are present, 15% to 20% being singletons, with the ten largest covering less than 9%. Material for sequencing was blood, either unsorted or a sorted T cell fraction (not recorded which). All receptors come from a male donor with ankylosing spondylitis or in good health (not recorded which).

The chain recombines TRBV29-1 with TRBJ2-3; the match to TRBD2 covers 7 bases. Germline V lookup: CDR1 SQVTM, CDR2 ANQGSEA. This CDR3 is built from 14 residues. The trim removed 4 bases at V and 6 bases at J, leaving 10 bases unmatched. CDR3 amino acids: CSVAVRAGSDTQYF. CDR3 nucleotide sequence: TGCAGCGTTGCAGTCAGAGCGGGGTCGGATACGCAGTATTTT.

This chain joins TRBV5-1 and TRBJ2-5; D remains ambiguous. Trimming pared 4 bases from V and 5 bases from J, leaving 9 bases between. The V gene's germline CDR1 is SGHRS and CDR2 YFSETQ. The CDR3 contains 12 residues. This CDR3 is CASSPGWETQYF. The DNA for the CDR3 is TGCGCCAGCAGCCCCGGTTGGGAGACCCAGTACTTC.

This clonotype has just a few counts. The chain recombines TRBV29-1 with TRBJ2-1, with 7 nucleotides matching TRBD2. The trim removed 7 bases at V and 15 bases at J, leaving 9 bases unmatched. The CDR3 runs 10 residues. Germline CDR1 reads SQVTM; CDR2 reads ANQGSEA. The CDR3 region is CSAETSSSFF. The CDR3 coding sequence is TGCAGCGCCGAGACTAGCAGTTCGTTCTTC.

In this sample, this clonotype turned up a few times. The chain recombines TRBV4-2 with TRBJ2-3; possibly TRBD2 for D (6 bases). CDR1 LGHNA and CDR2 YNFKEQ come from the germline V gene. This CDR3 has 13 residues. Between the trimmed V and J ends, which lost 3 bases and 5 bases, there was a span of 9 bases. CDR3 region: CASSQRDGDTQYF. CDR3 DNA sequence: TGTGCCAGCAGCCAGCGGGATGGAGATACGCAGTATTTT.

This clonotype has a handful of counts. This chain uses TRBV5-8 with TRBJ1-5, with D possibly being TRBD1 (5 bases). CDR3 length equals 14 residues. The ends were cut back, 1 base at V and 1 base at J, with 6 bases in the middle. In germline, CDR1 is SGHTS, CDR2 YDEGEE. As DNA, the CDR3 is TGTGCCAGCAGCTTGAGACAGAGCAATCAGCCCCAGCATTTT. As protein: CASSLRQSNQPQHF.

Ten or more counts support this clonotype. This sequence joins TRBV3-1 and TRBJ2-2; D may correspond to TRBD1 or TRBD2 (6 bases each). Trimming removed 3 bases from V and 7 bases from J, with 9 bases in between. CDR1 is LGHDT, CDR2 YNNKEL, per germline (reference sequence). This CDR3 comprises 13 residues. The DNA of the CDR3 is TGTGCCAGCAGCCAGGAGGGGGTCGGGGAGCTGTTTTTT. As protein: CASSQEGVGELFF.

The V gene is TRBV5-1, the J gene TRBJ2-1; 10 bases line up with TRBD1. Trimming took 2 bases from V and 10 from J; bases not matched to a gene: 6. The germline gives CDR1 SGHRS, CDR2 YFSETQ. The CDR3 has 14 residues. CDR3 sequence reads: CASSFSGDRGEQFF. DNA of the CDR3: TGCGCCAGCAGCTTTAGCGGGGACAGGGGCGAGCAGTTCTTC. The full variable domain, completed using reference TRBV5-1 and TRBJ2-1, is KAGVTQTPRYLIKTRGQQVTLSCSPISGHRSVSWYQQTPGQGLQFLFEYFSETQRNKGNFPGRFSGRQFSNSRSEMNVSTLELGDSALYLCASSFSGDRGEQFFGPGTRLTVL.

This clonotype was found a few times. The CDR3, as DNA: TGTGCCAGCAGTTTGTGGGACAGGGTCGAGGAGCTGTTTTTT. Protein: CASSLWDRVEELFF. The V and J genes are TRBV12-3 or TRBV12-4 and TRBJ2-2; 9 bases fit TRBD1. The CDR3 spans 14 residues. V dropped 3 bases and J dropped 10; count of bases not matched to a gene: 6.

A few counts support this clonotype. The V and J genes are TRBV13 and TRBJ1-1; D not resolved. This CDR3 region has 14 residues. The germline V and J ends were trimmed by 2 bases and 1 base, with 8 bases remaining between them. Per the germline V gene, CDR1 is PRHDT and CDR2 is FYEKMQ (reference sequence). CDR3 coding DNA: TGTGCCAGCAGCTTATGGCAGCAGAACACTGAAGCTTTCTTT. Protein product: CASSLWQQNTEAFF.

This clonotype was seen only a few times. The DNA for the CDR3 is TGCAGTGCTAGTACCGCTAGCGGGCTGCAAGAGACCCAGTACTTC. Its protein is CSASTASGLQETQYF. The V and J genes are TRBV20-1 and TRBJ2-5; 8 nucleotides agree with TRBD2. CDR1 DFQATT and CDR2 SNEGSKA come from the germline V gene (reference sequence). CDR3 size: 15 residues. V shed 3 bases and J 2 bases; nucleotides not matched to a gene: 8.

This rearrangement joins TRBV9 to TRBJ1-1; 7 bases align to TRBD1. Trimming cost V 3 bases and J 5 bases; bases outside gene matches: 10. CDR3 size: 15 residues. Germline lookup yields CDR1 SGDLS and CDR2 YYNGEE. This CDR3 is CASSAQRQGTTEAFF. CDR3 DNA sequence: TGTGCCAGCAGCGCGCAAAGACAGGGAACAACTGAAGCTTTCTTT.

This chain links TRBV20-1 with TRBJ2-1; D may be TRBD2 (5 bases). Germline V CDR1 and CDR2: DFQATT, SNEGSKA (reference sequence). Deletions cut 1 base from V and 10 bases from J, with 8 bases between. The CDR3 is made up of 11 amino acids. CDR3 protein: CSARVRREQFF. The CDR3 nucleotides are TGCAGTGCTAGAGTCCGGAGGGAGCAGTTCTTC.

The chain carries TRBV6-1 and TRBJ1-5; D is undetermined. The germline gives CDR1 MNHNS, CDR2 SASEGT. Trimming took off 6 bases at V and 4 bases at J, with 16 bases between the two ends. The length of the CDR3 is 15 residues. CDR3 residues: CASRNRLDGNQPQHF. The CDR3 nucleotides are TGTGCCAGCAGAAATAGATTGGACGGAAATCAGCCCCAGCATTTT.

The chain uses TRBV7-3 and TRBJ2-5; 10 nucleotides match TRBD2. The V gene's germline CDR1 is SGHTA and CDR2 FQGTGA. CDR3 length: 15 residues. Germline trimming cut 7 bases from V and 5 bases from J; bases unmatched to any gene: 10. The CDR3, as DNA: TGTGCCAGCACCCTAAGCGGGAGGGCCGGGGAGACCCAGTACTTC. Protein sequence: CASTLSGRAGETQYF.

The chain recombines TRBV7-8 with TRBJ2-5, with 8 bases matching TRBD1. The germline V gene has CDR1 SGHVS and CDR2 FQNEAQ. Trimming at V came to 1 base and at J to 3 bases, leaving 7 bases not matched to a gene. The CDR3 length is 16 residues. CDR3 DNA sequence: TGTGCCAGCAGCTTAGGTTTAGGGACAGGCGAAGAGACCCAGTACTTC. Translation gives CASSLGLGTGEETQYF.

V usage is TRBV5-1 and J usage is TRBJ1-5; possibly TRBD1 for D (6 bases). From germline, CDR1 is SGHRS and CDR2 YFSETQ. The CDR3 is 13 amino acids. The V and J ends lost 4 bases and 7 bases respectively, with 12 bases between them. The CDR3 is CASSPEGVQPQHF. CDR3 coding DNA: TGCGCCAGCAGCCCCGAGGGGGTACAGCCCCAGCATTTT.

This clonotype appeared a few times. This chain connects TRBV5-1 to TRBJ2-1, with TRBD2 matching 8 bases. This CDR3 spans 19 amino acids. The ends lost 4 bases at V and 0 bases at J; junction bases unmatched: 15. Per the germline V gene, CDR1 is SGHRS and CDR2 is YFSETQ. The CDR3 protein is CASSPLTIGGGSSYNEQFF. CDR3 coding DNA: TGCGCCAGCAGCCCGCTGACTATCGGCGGGGGGAGCTCCTACAATGAGCAGTTCTTC. Complete variable domain (other parts from reference TRBV5-1 and TRBJ2-1): KAGVTQTPRYLIKTRGQQVTLSCSPISGHRSVSWYQQTPGQGLQFLFEYFSETQRNKGNFPGRFSGRQFSNSRSEMNVSTLELGDSALYLCASSPLTIGGGSSYNEQFFGPGTRLTVL.

This clonotype has just a few counts. The chain uses TRBV5-6 and TRBJ1-5, with a weak D call TRBD1 (6 bases). Deletions cut 4 bases from V and 1 base from J, with 12 bases between. The CDR3 is 15 residues long. Germline-derived CDR1 and CDR2 are SGHDT and YYEEEE. CDR3 bases: TGTGCCAGCAGCGCACAGGGTTGGAGCAATCAGCCCCAGCATTTT. Its translation is CASSAQGWSNQPQHF.